The 25 T cell receptor beta chains in this list originate from one sample, sequenced in a study of regulatory T cells in long-lasting Graves disease (dated by TCRdb to the early 2020s). Library creation used multiplex PCR. The sequencer was an Illumina HiSeq 4000. iRepertoire HTBI primers and Arm-PCR amplification of CDR3 regions were used to construct TCR beta libraries. TCRdb reran the public reads through fastp at Q25 and MiXCR, keeping productive beta chains. When rows share a CDR3 protein, they turn into one entry using the most common DNA and genes. The sample includes about 430,000 distinct CDR3 sequences, with roughly 23% observed a single time. The ten largest clones represent approximately 15% of the sample. Sample time point, as interpreted from the label and publication: persistent/refractory GD, antithyroid drugs over 5 years with positive TRAb. For both TCR sequencing and RNA sequencing, RNA was extracted from PBMCs using TRIzol.

Sequenced here: peripheral blood mononuclear cells (PBMCs), sampled when the disease was refractory, from a patient treated with antithyroid drugs. The source of these receptors is a female donor with Graves disease.

CDR3 DNA: TGTGCCAGTAGCACAGGGGGCCTGAACACTGAAGCTTTCTTT. Translated, it gives CASSTGGLNTEAFF. This chain joins TRBV19 and TRBJ1-1; 9 bases match TRBD1. The CDR3 totals 14 residues. V lost 6 bases, J lost 0 bases, and 2 bases stayed unmatched. The germline CDR1 and CDR2 sequences are LNHDA and SQIVND (reference sequence).

This clonotype was recorded at least ten times. V gene TRBV28 combines with J gene TRBJ2-5, with 15 bases fitting TRBD2. This CDR3 spans 17 amino acids. The trim removed 3 bases at V and 2 bases at J, leaving 4 bases unmatched. CDR1 MDHEN and CDR2 SYDVKM come from the germline V gene. CDR3 in DNA: TGTGCCAGCAGTTTGGGGACTAGCGGGAGGCAACAAGAGACCCAGTACTTC. Its translation: CASSLGTSGRQQETQYF.

J is TRBJ1-1 and V is TRBV29-1; D is perhaps TRBD1 (5 bases). V was cut by 7 bases and J by 1 base, with 16 bases left in between. The germline V gene has CDR1 SQVTM and CDR2 ANQGSEA. The CDR3 contains 14 residues. CDR3 sequence: CSGKPGTGNTEAFF. The CDR3 bases are TGCAGCGGAAAGCCGGGGACGGGGAACACTGAAGCTTTCTTT.

In its sample, this clonotype was seen a few times. The V call is TRBV27, the J call TRBJ2-7, with 10 bases lining up with TRBD1. After removal of 4 bases from V and 7 bases from J, the junction contained 4 bases not matched to a gene. The CDR3 extends over 13 amino acids. CDR1 is MNHEY, CDR2 SMNVEV, per germline (reference sequence). The CDR3 nucleotides read TGTGCCAGCAGTTGGGGACAGGGGTTAGAGCAGTACTTC. Translating gives CASSWGQGLEQYF.

This clonotype turned up a few times. This chain joins TRBV7-6 and TRBJ2-7; TRBD1 matches at 7 bases. The CDR3 extends over 16 amino acids. Germline CDR1 is SGHVS and CDR2 is FNYEAQ. V was pared by 2 bases and J by 1 base, with 8 bases of the junction left unmatched. CDR3 sequence reads: CASSLRIETGSYEQYF. CDR3 bases: TGTGCCAGCAGCTTAAGAATTGAGACAGGGTCCTACGAGCAGTACTTC.

This clonotype occurred many times. The rearrangement uses TRBV28 and TRBJ1-2; TRBD1 agrees at 7 bases. V was clipped by 6 bases and J by 4 bases; unmatched bases: 5. In germline, CDR1 is MDHEN, CDR2 SYDVKM. The CDR3 loop spans 13 amino acids. The CDR3 reads CASRIGQAYGYTF. As DNA, the CDR3 is TGTGCCAGCAGGATAGGACAGGCCTATGGCTACACCTTC.

The chain combines TRBV28 with TRBJ2-3; 10 nucleotides match TRBD2. CDR3 length: 15 amino acids. The V segment lost 4 bases and the J segment 5 bases; nucleotides outside the gene matches: 6. CDR1 MDHEN and CDR2 SYDVKM come from the germline V gene. The CDR3 region is CASSSSSGSKDTQYF. CDR3 coding DNA: TGTGCCAGCAGTTCGTCTAGCGGGAGTAAAGATACGCAGTATTTT.

V and J are TRBV2 and TRBJ2-7, with D perhaps TRBD1 (5 bases). Deletions cut 2 bases from V and 3 bases from J, with 11 bases between. Germline lookup yields CDR1 SNHLY and CDR2 FYNNEI. The CDR3 length is 14 residues. The CDR3 DNA reads TGTGCCAGCAGTGAATTTTCGACAGACTACGAGCAGTACTTC. As protein: CASSEFSTDYEQYF.

J is TRBJ2-7 and V is TRBV6-1; 9 bases agree with TRBD2. The CDR3 extends over 14 amino acids. The ends lost 6 bases at V and 3 bases at J; junction bases unmatched: 6. Germline assignment: CDR1 MNHNS and CDR2 SASEGT. The CDR3 is CASRAGTSYYEQYF. CDR3 sequence (DNA): TGTGCCAGCAGGGCCGGGACTAGCTACTACGAGCAGTACTTC.

This clonotype came up many times. V gene TRBV10-2 combines with J gene TRBJ2-2; D is uncertain. V lost 0 bases, J lost 6 bases, and 8 bases lay in between. Germline V lookup: CDR1 WSHSY, CDR2 SAAADI. The CDR3 has 14 residues. The CDR3 protein is CASSESRSSGELFF. DNA for the CDR3: TGCGCCAGCAGTGAGTCTCGGAGCTCCGGGGAGCTGTTTTTT.

This clonotype occurred many times. This sequence joins TRBV28 and TRBJ1-2; 9 bases are a match to TRBD1. Germline assignment: CDR1 MDHEN and CDR2 SYDVKM. This CDR3 is built from 14 residues. Germline trimming cut 6 bases from V and 4 bases from J; bases unmatched to any gene: 6. CDR3 amino acids: CASSPPGQGYGYTF. The CDR3 DNA sequence: TGTGCCAGCAGCCCCCCGGGACAGGGCTATGGCTACACCTTC.

This clonotype appeared a few times. The rearrangement links TRBV5-1 to TRBJ1-2; D ambiguous. This CDR3 region has 16 residues. With 4 bases removed from V and 0 bases from J, the gap between germline ends came to 16 bases. The germline V gene has CDR1 SGHRS and CDR2 YFSETQ. The CDR3 reads CASSALGQASNYGYTF. As DNA, the CDR3 is TGCGCCAGCAGCGCCCTAGGGCAGGCCTCTAACTATGGCTACACCTTC.

The gene calls are TRBV20-1 and TRBJ2-7; tentatively, D is TRBD1 (6 bases). Trimming stripped 0 bases from V and 0 bases from J, with 9 bases between. The germline gives CDR1 DFQATT, CDR2 SNEGSKA (reference sequence). The CDR3 loop spans 14 amino acids. The CDR3 bases are TGCAGTGCTAGAGACGACAGGAGCTCCTACGAGCAGTACTTC. Translation gives CSARDDRSSYEQYF.

The chain couples TRBV6-5 to TRBJ1-5; no definite D call. CDR1 is MNHEY and CDR2 is SVGAGI in the germline V gene. The CDR3 contains 15 residues. Trimming took off 2 bases at V and 5 bases at J, with 13 bases between the two ends. The CDR3 reads CASSYGSKGDQPQHF. CDR3 DNA sequence: TGTGCCAGCAGTTACGGGAGTAAGGGCGATCAGCCCCAGCATTTT.

This clonotype was seen more than once but under ten times. This chain joins TRBV7-9 and TRBJ2-7; tentatively, D is TRBD2 (6 bases). Trimming stripped 7 bases from V and 6 bases from J, with 19 bases between. The V gene's germline CDR1 is SEHNR and CDR2 FQNEAQ (reference sequence). The CDR3 covers 14 residues. Here the CDR3 DNA reads TGTGCCAGCACCGCGGCAGGGTCGCGGGGCGAGCAGTACTTC. It translates to CASTAAGSRGEQYF.

Note on this clonotype: A read error may explain this, as a much larger clone is one base away. Because it lacks the conserved phenylalanine or tryptophan at the end, this CDR3 is likely a read error. The chain recombines TRBV6-2 or TRBV6-3 with TRBJ1-1; 9 positions agree with TRBD1. The V gene end was trimmed by 6 bases and the J gene end by 4 bases; junction bases not matched to a gene: 12. The germline CDR1 and CDR2 sequences are MNHEY and SVGEGT. The CDR3 has 16 amino acids. CDR3 sequence: CASRGKQGAWSTEAFL. The CDR3 region has the DNA TGTGCCAGCAGGGGAAAACAGGGGGCGTGGAGCACTGAAGCTTTCCTT.

This clonotype has ten or more counts. This rearrangement joins TRBV7-2 to TRBJ1-2; D might be TRBD1 (6 bases). The CDR3 spans 14 residues. Germline assignment: CDR1 SGHTA and CDR2 FQGNSA. The V end was cut by 5 bases, the J end by 7 bases, with 17 bases between. CDR3: CASSPNPGDPGYTF. As DNA, the CDR3 is TGTGCCAGCAGCCCAAATCCAGGGGACCCTGGCTACACCTTC.

This clonotype was recorded at least ten times. CDR3 nucleotides: TGTGCCAGCACCGCGGACGGGACCCCACCATCCGAGCAGTACTTC. It encodes CASTADGTPPSEQYF. This rearrangement joins TRBV2 to TRBJ2-7; D assignment may be TRBD1 or TRBD2 (5 bases each). The CDR3 runs 15 residues. Between the trimmed V and J ends, which lost 7 bases and 6 bases, there was a span of 22 bases. Per the germline V gene, CDR1 is SNHLY and CDR2 is FYNNEI.

The chain is built from TRBV27 and TRBJ1-2; unclear D gene. Trimming took off 3 bases at V and 8 bases at J, with 13 bases between the two ends. The CDR3 has 13 residues. Germline CDR1 reads MNHEY; CDR2 reads SMNVEV (reference sequence). CDR3 protein: CASSFLGSLGYTF. CDR3 nucleotides: TGTGCCAGCAGTTTTTTAGGTTCTTTGGGCTACACCTTC.

This clonotype was observed many times. The chain uses TRBV19 and TRBJ2-2; 7 nucleotides match TRBD1. Germline CDR1 and CDR2: LNHDA and SQIVND (reference sequence). Trimming cost V 8 bases and J 3 bases; bases outside gene matches: 9. The length of the CDR3 is 15 residues. CDR3 in DNA: TGTGCCAGTTCCTTTGACAGGGCGGACACCGGGGAGCTGTTTTTT. It codes for CASSFDRADTGELFF. Based on the CDR3 plus reference TRBV19 and TRBJ2-2, the full variable domain is DGGITQSPKYLFRKEGQNVTLSCEQNLNHDAMYWYRQDPGQGLRLIYYSQIVNDFQKGDIAEGYSVSREKKESFPLTVTSAQKNPTAFYLCASSFDRADTGELFFGEGSRLTVL.

This clonotype has a handful of counts. V is TRBV5-1 and J is TRBJ2-1, with TRBD2 identical over 7 bases. V was clipped by 0 bases and J by 1 base; unmatched bases: 7. This CDR3 spans 17 amino acids. Germline CDR1 and CDR2: SGHRS and YFSETQ. As DNA, the CDR3 is TGCGCCAGCAGCTTGGCTTGGAGCGGGATATCCTACAATGAGCAGTTCTTC. Its translation: CASSLAWSGISYNEQFF.

The genes are TRBV28 and TRBJ2-3; D tentatively fits TRBD1 or TRBD2 (5 bases each). Looked up from germline, CDR1 is MDHEN and CDR2 is SYDVKM. The CDR3 spans 15 residues. Trimming left V 7 bases short and J 0 bases short, with 14 bases between. CDR3 residues: CASTGGPVSTDTQYF. The CDR3, as DNA: TGTGCCAGCACTGGGGGACCCGTTAGCACAGATACGCAGTATTTT.

The V call is TRBV6-1, the J call TRBJ2-3; the match to TRBD2 covers 9 bases. The germline gives CDR1 MNHNS, CDR2 SASEGT. The CDR3 is 15 residues long. The V and J ends lost 5 bases and 3 bases, in that order; junction bases with no gene match: 6. The CDR3 DNA reads TGTGCCAGCAGTAAGAAGACTAGCGGTACAGATACGCAGTATTTT. Its protein is CASSKKTSGTDTQYF.

The J gene is TRBJ1-1, the V gene TRBV7-8, with D perhaps matching TRBD1 (6 bases). Deletions cut 5 bases from V and 4 bases from J, with 20 bases between. CDR3 length: 16 amino acids. Germline V lookup: CDR1 SGHVS, CDR2 FQNEAQ. The CDR3 coding sequence is TGTGCCAGCAGCCCCGTCGGGGGGACAAACCCCACTGAAGCTTTCTTT. This codes for CASSPVGGTNPTEAFF. The variable domain in full, with the rest retrieved from reference TRBV7-8 and TRBJ1-1, is GAGVSQSPRYKVAKRGQDVALRCDPISGHVSLFWYQQALGQGPEFLTYFQNEAQLDKSGLPSDRFFAERPEGSVSTLKIQRTQQEDSAVYLCASSPVGGTNPTEAFFGQGTRLTVV.

J is TRBJ2-1 and V is TRBV12-3 or TRBV12-4; the D gene could be TRBD1 or TRBD2 (6 bases each). The CDR3 extends over 15 amino acids. Trimming stripped 5 bases from V and 4 bases from J, with 15 bases between. CDR3 in amino acids: CASSGGGMLYNEQFF. DNA of the CDR3: TGTGCCAGCAGTGGAGGGGGGATGCTATACAATGAGCAGTTCTTC.